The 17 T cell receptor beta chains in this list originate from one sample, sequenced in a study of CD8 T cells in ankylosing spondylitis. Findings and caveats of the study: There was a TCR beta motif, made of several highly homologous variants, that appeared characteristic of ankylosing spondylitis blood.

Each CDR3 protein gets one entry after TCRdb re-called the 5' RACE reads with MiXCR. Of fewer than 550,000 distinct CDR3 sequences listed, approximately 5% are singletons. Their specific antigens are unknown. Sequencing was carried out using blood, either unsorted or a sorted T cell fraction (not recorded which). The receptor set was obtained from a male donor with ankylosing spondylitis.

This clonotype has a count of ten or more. In DNA form, the CDR3 reads TGTGCCACCATTAACCTCCAGGGGGTCAATGGCTACACCTTC. Its translation: CATINLQGVNGYTF. V usage is TRBV28 and J usage is TRBJ1-2; 7 bases match TRBD1. CDR3 length: 14 residues. Germline CDR1 and CDR2: MDHEN and SYDVKM. J lost 6 bases, V lost 10 bases, and 14 bases had no gene match.

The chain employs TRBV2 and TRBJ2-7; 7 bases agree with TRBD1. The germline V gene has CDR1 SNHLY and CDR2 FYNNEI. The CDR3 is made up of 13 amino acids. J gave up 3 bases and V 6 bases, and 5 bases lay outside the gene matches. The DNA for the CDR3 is TGTGCCAGCAGCACAGGGGCGGACTACGAGCAGTACTTC. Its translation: CASSTGADYEQYF.

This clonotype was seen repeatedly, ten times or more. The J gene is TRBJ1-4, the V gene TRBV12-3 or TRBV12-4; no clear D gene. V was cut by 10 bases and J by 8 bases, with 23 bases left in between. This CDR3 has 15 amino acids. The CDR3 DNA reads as TGTGCCACCGCTTTAGGTGGCAGGAGAGAGGAAAAACTGTTTTTT. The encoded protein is CATALGGRREEKLFF.

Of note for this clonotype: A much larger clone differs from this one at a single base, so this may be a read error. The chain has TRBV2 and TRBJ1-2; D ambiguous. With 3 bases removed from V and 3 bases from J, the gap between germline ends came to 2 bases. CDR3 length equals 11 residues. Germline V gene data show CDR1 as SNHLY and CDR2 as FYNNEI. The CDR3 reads CASSEDYGYTF. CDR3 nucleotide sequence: TGTGCCAGCAGTGAGGACTATGGCTACACCTTC.

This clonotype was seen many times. The CDR3: CASSGGLAASTDTQYF. CDR3 coding DNA: TGCGCCAGCAGCGGGGGACTAGCAGCTAGCACAGATACGCAGTATTTT. The chain joins TRBV5-1 to TRBJ2-3; 9 bases line up with TRBD2. CDR1 is SGHRS and CDR2 is YFSETQ in the germline V gene. V shed 4 bases, J shed 0 bases, and the junction held 6 bases outside the gene matches. The CDR3 loop spans 16 amino acids.

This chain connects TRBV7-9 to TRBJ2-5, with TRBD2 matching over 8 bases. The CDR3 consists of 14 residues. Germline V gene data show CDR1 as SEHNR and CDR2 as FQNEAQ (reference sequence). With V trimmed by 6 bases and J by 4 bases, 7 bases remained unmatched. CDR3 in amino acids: CASSSGGGPETQYF. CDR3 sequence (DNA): TGTGCCAGCAGTTCAGGCGGGGGGCCAGAGACCCAGTACTTC. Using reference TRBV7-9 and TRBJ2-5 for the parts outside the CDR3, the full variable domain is DTGVSQNPRHKITKRGQNVTFRCDPISEHNRLYWYRQTLGQGPEFLTYFQNEAQLEKSRLLSDRFSAERPKGSFSTLEIQRTEQGDSAMYLCASSSGGGPETQYFGPGTRLLVL.

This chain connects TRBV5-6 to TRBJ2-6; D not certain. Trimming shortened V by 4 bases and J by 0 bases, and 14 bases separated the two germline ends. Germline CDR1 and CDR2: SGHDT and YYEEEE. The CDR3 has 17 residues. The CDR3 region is CASSPGRRSSGANVLTF. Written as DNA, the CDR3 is TGTGCCAGCAGCCCCGGGCGGCGGAGCTCTGGGGCCAACGTCCTGACTTTC.

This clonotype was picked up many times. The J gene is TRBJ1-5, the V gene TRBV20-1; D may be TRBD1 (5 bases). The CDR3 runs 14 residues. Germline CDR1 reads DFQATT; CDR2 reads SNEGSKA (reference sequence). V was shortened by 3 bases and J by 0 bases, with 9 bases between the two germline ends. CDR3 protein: CSARTAYSNQPQHF. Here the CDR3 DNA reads TGCAGTGCTAGGACAGCTTATAGCAATCAGCCCCAGCATTTT.

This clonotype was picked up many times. CDR3: CASSQDQGGKGNYGYTF. As DNA, the CDR3 is TGCGCCAGCAGCCAAGACCAAGGAGGGAAAGGGAACTATGGCTACACCTTC. This chain connects TRBV4-1 to TRBJ1-2; D ambiguous. The CDR3 has 17 residues. The V end was cut by 0 bases, the J end by 2 bases, with 16 bases between. Germline V lookup: CDR1 MGHRA, CDR2 YSYEKL.

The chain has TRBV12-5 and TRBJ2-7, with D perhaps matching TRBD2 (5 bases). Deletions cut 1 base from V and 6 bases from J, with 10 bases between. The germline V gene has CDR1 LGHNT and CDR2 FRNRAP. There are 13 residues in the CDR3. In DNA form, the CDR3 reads TGTGCTAGTGGTTTGGGAGGGCCAGGCGAGCAGTACTTC. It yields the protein CASGLGGPGEQYF.

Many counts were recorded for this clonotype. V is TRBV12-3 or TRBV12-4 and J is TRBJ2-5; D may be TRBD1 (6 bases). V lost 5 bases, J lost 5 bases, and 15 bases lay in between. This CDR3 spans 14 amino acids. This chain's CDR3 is CASSRQGSYETQYF. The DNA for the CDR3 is TGTGCCAGCAGTCGTCAGGGGAGTTATGAGACCCAGTACTTC.

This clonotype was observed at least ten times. CDR3 in DNA: TGCAGTGCTAGTACCCCTCATAGCAATCAGCCCCAGCATTTT. Its protein product is CSASTPHSNQPQHF. The rearrangement uses TRBV20-1 and TRBJ1-5, with D unclear. V was cut by 3 bases and J by 0 bases, with 9 bases left in between. Germline V CDR1 and CDR2: DFQATT, SNEGSKA (reference sequence). The CDR3 runs 14 residues.

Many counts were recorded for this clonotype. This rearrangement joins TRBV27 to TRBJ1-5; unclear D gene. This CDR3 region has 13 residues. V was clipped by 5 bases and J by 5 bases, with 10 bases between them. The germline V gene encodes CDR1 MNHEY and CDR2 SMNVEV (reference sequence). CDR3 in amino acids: CASSPQLHQPQHF. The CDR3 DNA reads TGTGCCAGCAGTCCCCAACTTCATCAGCCCCAGCATTTT.

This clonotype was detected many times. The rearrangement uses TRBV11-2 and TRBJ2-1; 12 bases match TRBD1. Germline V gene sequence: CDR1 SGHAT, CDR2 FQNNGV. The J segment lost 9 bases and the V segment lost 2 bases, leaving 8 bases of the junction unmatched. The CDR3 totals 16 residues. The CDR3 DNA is TGTGCCAGCAGCTTATTCCGGGACAGGGGGCAGAGTGAGCAGTTCTTC. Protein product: CASSLFRDRGQSEQFF.

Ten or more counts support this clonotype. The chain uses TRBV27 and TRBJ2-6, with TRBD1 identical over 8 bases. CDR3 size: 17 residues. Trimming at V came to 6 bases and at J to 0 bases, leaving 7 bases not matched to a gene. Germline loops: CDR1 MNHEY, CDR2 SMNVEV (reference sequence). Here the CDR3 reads CASRRQGPYSGANVLTF. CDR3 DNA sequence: TGTGCCAGCAGACGACAGGGGCCCTACTCTGGGGCCAACGTCCTGACTTTC.

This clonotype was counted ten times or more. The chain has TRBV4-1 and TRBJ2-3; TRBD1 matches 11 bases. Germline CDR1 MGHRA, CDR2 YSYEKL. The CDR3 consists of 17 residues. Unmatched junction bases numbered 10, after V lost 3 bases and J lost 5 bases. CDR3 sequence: CASSHPWGTGGRDTQYF. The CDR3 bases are TGCGCCAGCAGCCACCCCTGGGGGACAGGGGGTCGAGATACGCAGTATTTT.

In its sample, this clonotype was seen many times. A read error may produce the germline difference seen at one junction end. For the CDR3, the DNA is TGTGCCAGCTCACCTTGGACAGTTTGGGATCAACCCCAGCATTTT. The encoded protein is CASSPWTVWDQPQHF. The rearrangement links TRBV18 to TRBJ1-5; weak D call: TRBD1 (6 bases). The CDR3 has 15 amino acids. Looked up from germline, CDR1 is KGHSH and CDR2 is LQKENI. Using reference TRBV18 and TRBJ1-5 for the parts outside the CDR3, the full variable domain is NAGVMQNPRHLVRRRGQEARLRCSPMKGHSHVYWYRQLPEEGLKFMVYLQKENIIDESGMPKERFSAEFPKEGPSILRIQQVVRGDSAAYFCASSPWTVWDQPQHFGDGTRLSIL.